The 23 T cell receptor beta chains in this list originate from one sample, sequenced in a study of control samples from healthy donors and cancer patients. Repertoires were generated with immunoSEQ multiplex PCR, while TCRdb's copy carries only in-frame clones and drops some. The sample carries roughly 79,000 clones, roughly 84% recorded once. The sequencing input was blood. Receptors originate from a man aged 45-65 years in good health.

CDR3 in amino acids: CASSIGGGTSGNEQFF. The CDR3 nucleotides read TGTGCCAGCAGCATCGGAGGGGGGACTAGCGGAAATGAGCAGTTCTTC. This sequence joins TRBV7-2 and TRBJ2-1, with TRBD2 matching over 11 bases. This CDR3 has 16 residues. Trimming removed 5 bases from V and 7 bases from J; junction bases left unmatched: 10. CDR1 is SGHTA, CDR2 FQGNSA, per germline.

The chain uses TRBV7-9 and TRBJ1-1; 9 bases fit TRBD1. This CDR3 has 13 residues. Trimming took 8 bases from V and 5 from J; bases not matched to a gene: 6. CDR1 SEHNR and CDR2 FQNEAQ come from the germline V gene (reference sequence). The CDR3 bases are TGTGCCAGCCAACAGGGGGCCGCGACTGAAGCTTTCTTT. Translated: CASQQGAATEAFF.

There are a few counts of this clone. CDR3 nucleotide sequence: TGTGCCAGCAGTTTGGAGCATACCCACGAGCAGTACTTC. This codes for CASSLEHTHEQYF. This chain joins TRBV27 and TRBJ2-7, with D uncertain. CDR1 is MNHEY and CDR2 is SMNVEV in the germline V gene (reference sequence). The germline V and J ends were trimmed by 3 bases and 5 bases, with 11 bases remaining between them. The CDR3 spans 13 residues.

V and J are TRBV4-3 and TRBJ1-2, with D perhaps matching TRBD1 (5 bases). CDR3 size: 15 residues. Germline CDR1 is LGHNA and CDR2 is YSLEER. The V gene lost 3 bases and the J gene lost 3 bases, with 14 bases spanning the gap. The CDR3 nucleotides are TGCGCCAGCAGCCAGTTCTACCAGGGCGACTATGGCTACACCTTC. This translates into CASSQFYQGDYGYTF.

DNA for the CDR3: TGTGCCAGCAGTTTTGCAGGGGCTACTGAAGCTTTCTTT. As protein: CASSFAGATEAFF. The rearrangement uses TRBV12-3 or TRBV12-4 and TRBJ1-1; TRBD1 might be the D (6 bases). The V end was cut by 3 bases, the J end by 5 bases, with 10 bases between. The CDR3 length is 13 residues.

J is TRBJ2-3 and V is TRBV24-1; TRBD2 might be the D (7 bases). The V and J ends lost 4 bases and 3 bases respectively, with 13 bases between them. Germline-derived CDR1 and CDR2 are KGHDR and SFDVKD. The CDR3 loop spans 15 amino acids. The CDR3, as DNA: TGTGCCACCAGTGACAGAGGGGGGGGTACAGATACGCAGTATTTT. It yields the protein CATSDRGGGTDTQYF.

The CDR3 loop reads CASSPDFLGGKNIQYF. In nucleotides, the CDR3 is TGTGCCAGCAGCCCCGACTTCCTAGGAGGCAAAAACATTCAGTACTTC. V usage is TRBV7-2 and J usage is TRBJ2-4, with D perhaps matching TRBD2 (5 bases). CDR3 size: 16 residues. The V gene's germline CDR1 is SGHTA and CDR2 FQGNSA. V gave up 5 bases and J gave up 3 bases, with 17 bases separating them.

This clone was seen a single time. The chain joins TRBV6-5 to TRBJ2-4, with 7 nucleotides matching TRBD1. Losses at the gene ends were 5 bases for V and 0 bases for J; bases not matched to a gene: 4. The CDR3 spans 15 residues. Germline V gene data show CDR1 as MNHEY and CDR2 as SVGAGI. The CDR3 region is CASSRGQLAKNIQYF. In DNA form, the CDR3 reads TGTGCCAGCAGTCGGGGACAGCTAGCCAAAAACATTCAGTACTTC.

CDR3 amino acids: CASRAGTENNEQFF. The CDR3 nucleotides are TGTGCCAGCAGAGCCGGGACAGAAAACAATGAGCAGTTCTTC. This chain joins TRBV2 and TRBJ2-1; 7 bases are a match to TRBD1. The CDR3 runs to 14 residues. Germline V gene sequence: CDR1 SNHLY, CDR2 FYNNEI. V shed 6 bases, J shed 5 bases, and the junction held 7 bases outside the gene matches.

The CDR3 DNA reads TGTGCCAGCAGCCAAGAACCGGGAAACACCATATATTTT. Translated, it gives CASSQEPGNTIYF. The rearrangement joins TRBV4-2 to TRBJ1-3, with D unclear. Germline V lookup: CDR1 LGHNA, CDR2 YNFKEQ. This CDR3 has 13 amino acids. With 0 bases removed from V and 4 bases from J, the gap between germline ends came to 4 bases.

V gene TRBV2 combines with J gene TRBJ1-4; possibly TRBD1 for D (5 bases). Germline V gene lookup returns CDR1 SNHLY and CDR2 FYNNEI. The V gene lost 6 bases and the J gene lost 5 bases, with 16 bases spanning the gap. CDR3 length equals 15 residues. CDR3 sequence: CASRPRDVPNEKLFF. CDR3 coding DNA: TGTGCCAGCAGGCCGAGGGACGTACCCAATGAAAAACTGTTTTTT. Filled out from reference TRBV2 and TRBJ1-4, the complete variable domain reads EPEVTQTPSHQVTQMGQEVILRCVPISNHLYFYWYRQILGQKVEFLVSFYNNEISEKSEIFDDQFSVERPDGSNFTLKIRSTKLEDSAMYFCASRPRDVPNEKLFFGSGTQLSVL.

V gene TRBV24-1 combines with J gene TRBJ1-2; a weak D match, TRBD1 (5 bases). Trimming took 1 base from V and 2 from J, leaving 10 bases between them. This CDR3 has 15 residues. CDR1 and CDR2 from the germline V gene are KGHDR and SFDVKD. This CDR3 reads CATSDFRGENYGYTF. CDR3 bases: TGTGCCACCAGTGATTTTCGGGGGGAAAACTATGGCTACACCTTC.

The chain is built from TRBV28 and TRBJ1-4, with D possibly matching TRBD1 (5 bases). CDR1 and CDR2 (germline): MDHEN, SYDVKM. Trimming removed 4 bases from V and 12 bases from J, with 18 bases in between. The CDR3 extends over 14 amino acids. The CDR3 reads CASSSPTDPNELFF. Written as DNA, the CDR3 is TGTGCCAGCAGTTCTCCGACAGACCCTAATGAACTGTTTTTT.

This clone was counted only a few times. The CDR3 DNA reads as TGCGCCAGCAGCTTGGCTAGCGGGAGTCCCTACGAGCAGTACTTC. Residues: CASSLASGSPYEQYF. The chain is built from TRBV5-1 and TRBJ2-7, with 10 positions matching TRBD2. Germline-derived CDR1 and CDR2 are SGHRS and YFSETQ. The J segment lost 2 bases and the V segment lost 0 bases, leaving 2 bases of the junction unmatched. The CDR3 spans 15 residues. The full variable domain, rest sourced from reference TRBV5-1 and TRBJ2-7, is KAGVTQTPRYLIKTRGQQVTLSCSPISGHRSVSWYQQTPGQGLQFLFEYFSETQRNKGNFPGRFSGRQFSNSRSEMNVSTLELGDSALYLCASSLASGSPYEQYFGPGTRLTVT.

The chain combines TRBV5-8 with TRBJ2-2, with D possibly being TRBD2 (6 bases). The ends were cut back, 4 bases at V and 5 bases at J, with 21 bases in the middle. Per the germline V gene, CDR1 is SGHTS and CDR2 is YDEGEE. This CDR3 is 17 amino acids long. The CDR3 region is CASSQPPGVRTTGELFF. CDR3 bases: TGTGCCAGCAGCCAGCCGCCGGGGGTACGGACGACCGGGGAGCTGTTTTTT.

The chain has TRBV28 and TRBJ1-3; TRBD1 agrees at 8 bases. The CDR3 extends over 16 amino acids. Per germline, CDR1 MDHEN and CDR2 SYDVKM. With V trimmed by 5 bases and J by 0 bases, 6 bases remained unmatched. DNA of the CDR3: TGTGCCAGCAGTCTCCAGGGACAGGTCTCTGGAAACACCATATATTTT. It is translated as CASSLQGQVSGNTIYF.

The V gene is TRBV4-3, the J gene TRBJ1-1; no clear D. V was cut by 1 base and J by 3 bases, with 12 bases left in between. Germline V gives CDR1 LGHNA, CDR2 YSLEER. This CDR3 has 15 amino acids. The chain's CDR3 is CASSQGVSGYTEAFF. CDR3 sequence (DNA): TGCGCCAGCAGCCAAGGGGTTTCGGGGTACACTGAAGCTTTCTTT.

The chain combines TRBV9 with TRBJ2-3; TRBD2 matches 9 bases. Germline values: CDR1 SGDLS, CDR2 YYNGEE. The junction had 0 bases not matched to a gene; V was cut back by 3 bases and J by 1 base. The CDR3 totals 14 residues. This chain's CDR3 is CASSGTSGTDTQYF. For the CDR3, the DNA is TGTGCCAGCAGCGGGACTAGCGGCACAGATACGCAGTATTTT.

The V gene is TRBV10-3, the J gene TRBJ2-7; D possibly matches TRBD1 or TRBD2 (5 bases each). This CDR3 has 20 amino acids. The germline V and J ends were trimmed by 0 bases and 3 bases, with 27 bases remaining between them. The germline gives CDR1 ENHRY, CDR2 SYGVKD. CDR3 nucleotide sequence: TGTGCCATCAGTGAGTCTGCCGGGGCCGCGGCGTTTTTGGCCGGCTACGAGCAGTACTTC. Translation: CAISESAGAAAFLAGYEQYF.

The rearrangement links TRBV7-2 to TRBJ1-1, with TRBD1 matching 7 bases. This CDR3 region has 15 residues. Trimming took 0 bases from V and 4 from J; bases not matched to a gene: 5. CDR1 and CDR2 (germline): SGHTA, FQGNSA. The CDR3 sequence is CASSLAGGGGTEAFF. CDR3 in DNA: TGTGCCAGCAGCTTAGCAGGGGGCGGCGGCACTGAAGCTTTCTTT.

This rearrangement joins TRBV5-1 to TRBJ2-7, with a tentative D call TRBD1 (6 bases). Germline lookup yields CDR1 SGHRS and CDR2 YFSETQ. This CDR3 contains 17 residues. The V gene lost 2 bases and the J gene lost 2 bases, with 20 bases spanning the gap. The DNA of the CDR3 is TGCGCCAGCAGCTTAGGGGGAACAGGGAGCAAAACCTACGAGCAGTACTTC. Protein product: CASSLGGTGSKTYEQYF.

This clone was seen only once. The chain uses TRBV5-1 and TRBJ2-3; possible D gene TRBD1, 5 bases. Trimming shortened V by 0 bases and J by 1 base, and 9 bases separated the two germline ends. The CDR3 runs 15 residues. Germline V lookup: CDR1 SGHRS, CDR2 YFSETQ. The CDR3 DNA is TGCGCCAGCAGCTTGGAGGGGCCTCGCACAGATACGCAGTATTTT. This encodes CASSLEGPRTDTQYF. The complete variable domain, with remaining parts taken from reference TRBV5-1 and TRBJ2-3, reads KAGVTQTPRYLIKTRGQQVTLSCSPISGHRSVSWYQQTPGQGLQFLFEYFSETQRNKGNFPGRFSGRQFSNSRSEMNVSTLELGDSALYLCASSLEGPRTDTQYFGPGTRLTVL.

This chain links TRBV18 with TRBJ2-2; D remains unclear. V was clipped by 3 bases and J by 8 bases, with 13 bases between them. Germline V CDR1 and CDR2: KGHSH, LQKENI. The CDR3 contains 14 residues. The CDR3 reads CASSPPMGLGELFF. CDR3 coding DNA: TGTGCCAGCTCACCCCCAATGGGCCTGGGGGAGCTGTTTTTT.